Listed below are T cell receptor beta chains from one sample, sequenced in a study of shared clonotypes between healthy human individuals. The repertoire was sequenced with immunoSEQ multiplex PCR; TCRdb's copy has only in-frame clones and lacks some. The table includes some 2 million clones, about 95% detected once. Sample: naive CD4+ T cells sorted from blood. The receptor source for this set is a man aged 18 to 35 in good health. CDR3s include the opening cysteine and the closing phenylalanine or tryptophan. D genes are given only for firm matches. Where a row states a size, it is once, few, many or the class of an expanded clone; other rows omit it.

clone size	D gene	V gene	J gene	CDR3 DNA	CDR3 protein
-	-	TRBV7-2	TRBJ1-1	TGTGCCAGCAGCTCCGACGGACTCACTGAAGCTTTCTTT	CASSSDGLTEAFF
-	TRBD2	TRBV30	TRBJ2-3	TGTGCCTGGACTACGGGAGGGTCCACAGATACGCAGTATTTT	CAWTTGGSTDTQYF
-	-	TRBV20-1	TRBJ1-5	TGCAGTGCTGGTCCTCAGCCCCAGCATTTT	CSAGPQPQHF
-	TRBD1	TRBV14	TRBJ1-4	TGTGCCAGCAGCCAAGGTGGACAGGGGGCGTTTTTT	CASSQGGQGAFF
-	-	TRBV5-4	TRBJ2-6	TGTGCCAGCAGCGTGCCGGGAGCCGGGACTGATGGGGCCAACGTCCTGACTTTC	CASSVPGAGTDGANVLTF
-	-	TRBV2	TRBJ2-6	TGTGCCAGCAGGTTGGTTGCCACGCGGGGCTTTTCCCGCTCTGGGGCCAACGTCCTGACTTTC	CASRLVATRGFSRSGANVLTF
-	-	TRBV19	TRBJ2-7	TGTGCCAGTAGTATCGGCAGGTTGTACGAGCAGTACTTC	CASSIGRLYEQYF
few	-	TRBV7-2	TRBJ2-5	TGTGCCAGCAGCTTAGTATCGGGGGCCGAGACCCAGTACTTC	CASSLVSGAETQYF
-	-	TRBV18	TRBJ2-5	TGTGCCAGCTCACCAGGGAACGGGGAGACCCAGTACTTC	CASSPGNGETQYF
once	TRBD2	TRBV7-8	TRBJ2-5	TGTGCCAGCAGGACCCTAGCGGTACTACAAGAGACCCAGTACTTC	CASRTLAVLQETQYF
-	-	TRBV10-3	TRBJ1-4	TGTGCCATCAGTGAGTCGTTGGGGGGTTCTGAAAAACTGTTTTTT	CAISESLGGSEKLFF
-	-	TRBV10-3	TRBJ2-3	TGTGCCATCAGTGAGGCCGGACAGCCTAGGACAGATACGCAGTATTTT	CAISEAGQPRTDTQYF
-	-	TRBV15	TRBJ2-7	TGTGCCACCAGCAGAGAGCCGACCTACGAGCAGTACTTC	CATSREPTYEQYF
-	-	TRBV27	TRBJ1-1	TGTGCCAGCAGTTTATTTTCGGGGGTGAGGGCTTTCTTT	CASSLFSGVRAFF
-	-	TRBV30	TRBJ2-7	TGTGCCTGGAGTGTTGAGTTCCCCTACGAGCAGTACTTC	CAWSVEFPYEQYF
-	-	TRBV19	TRBJ2-3	TGTGCCAGTTCCCCTGGCACAGATACGCAGTATTTT	CASSPGTDTQYF
-	-	TRBV6-1	TRBJ2-1	TGTGCCAGCATCAGCCGCTACTCCTACAATGAGCAGTTCTTC	CASISRYSYNEQFF
-	-	TRBV28	TRBJ1-4	TGTGCCAGCAGTTTAGGCAGTTACCCTGAAAAACTGTTTTTT	CASSLGSYPEKLFF